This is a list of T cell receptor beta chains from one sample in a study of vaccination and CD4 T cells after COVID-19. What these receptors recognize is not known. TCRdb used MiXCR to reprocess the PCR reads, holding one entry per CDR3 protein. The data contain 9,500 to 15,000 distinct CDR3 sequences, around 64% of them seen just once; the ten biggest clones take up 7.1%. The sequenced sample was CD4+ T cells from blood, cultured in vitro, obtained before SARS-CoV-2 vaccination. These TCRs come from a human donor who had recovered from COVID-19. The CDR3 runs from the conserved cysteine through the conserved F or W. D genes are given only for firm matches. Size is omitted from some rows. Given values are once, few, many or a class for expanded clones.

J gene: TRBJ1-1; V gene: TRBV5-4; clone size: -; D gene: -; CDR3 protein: CASSLVGMNTEAFF; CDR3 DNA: TGTGCCAGCAGCTTGGTGGGTATGAACACTGAAGCTTTCTTT
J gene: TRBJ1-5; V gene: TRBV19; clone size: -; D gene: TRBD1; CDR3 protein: CASSGLRDRGRLDQPQHF; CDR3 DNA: TGTGCCAGTAGTGGCCTCCGGGACAGGGGGCGGTTGGATCAGCCCCAGCATTTT
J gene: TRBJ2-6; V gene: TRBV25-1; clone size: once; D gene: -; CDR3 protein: CASSAKDNYSGANVLTF; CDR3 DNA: TGTGCCAGCAGTGCGAAGGACAACTACTCTGGGGCCAACGTCCTGACTTTC
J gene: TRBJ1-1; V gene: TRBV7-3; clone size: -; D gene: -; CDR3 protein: CASSLGRQNTEAFF; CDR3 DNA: TGTGCCAGCAGCTTAGGTCGGCAGAACACTGAAGCTTTCTTT
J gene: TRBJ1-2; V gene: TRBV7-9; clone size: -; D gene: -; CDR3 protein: CATDWGGGYTF; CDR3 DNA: TGTGCCACCGACTGGGGGGGAGGCTACACCTTC
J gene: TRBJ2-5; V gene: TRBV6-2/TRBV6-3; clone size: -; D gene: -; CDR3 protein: CASSRASTAQETQYF; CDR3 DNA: TGTGCCAGCAGCCGCGCGTCGACGGCGCAAGAGACCCAGTACTTC
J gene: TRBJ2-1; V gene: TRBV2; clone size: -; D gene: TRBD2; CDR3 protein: CASADGGSSYNEQFF; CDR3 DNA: TGTGCCAGCGCGGACGGCGGGAGCTCCTACAATGAGCAGTTCTTC
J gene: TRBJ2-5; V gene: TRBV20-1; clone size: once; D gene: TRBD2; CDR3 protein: CSASNAAGGFEETQYF; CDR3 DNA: TGCAGTGCTAGTAATGCCGCGGGAGGGTTCGAAGAGACCCAGTACTTC
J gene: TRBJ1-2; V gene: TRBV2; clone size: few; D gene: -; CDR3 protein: CASSVSVNYGYTF; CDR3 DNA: TGTGCCAGCAGTGTGTCGGTGAACTATGGCTACACCTTC
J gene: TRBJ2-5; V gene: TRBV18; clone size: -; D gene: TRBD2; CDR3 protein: CASSGTIQETQYF; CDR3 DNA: TGTGCCAGCTCGGGGACTATCCAAGAGACCCAGTACTTC
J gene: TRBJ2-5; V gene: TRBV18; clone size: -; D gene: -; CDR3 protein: CASSPGPGRETQYF; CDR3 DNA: TGTGCCAGCTCACCCGGGCCCGGACGAGAGACCCAGTACTTC
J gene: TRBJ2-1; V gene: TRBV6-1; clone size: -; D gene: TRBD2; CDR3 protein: CASRKSGGPFYEQFF; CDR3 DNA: TGTGCCAGCAGGAAGTCGGGAGGGCCCTTTTATGAGCAGTTCTTC
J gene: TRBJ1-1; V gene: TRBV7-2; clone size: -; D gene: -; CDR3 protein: CASSLGWVNTEAFF; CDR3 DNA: TGTGCCAGCAGCTTAGGTTGGGTAAACACTGAAGCTTTCTTT
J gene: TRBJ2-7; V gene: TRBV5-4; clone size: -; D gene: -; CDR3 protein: CASSLTGSHEQYF; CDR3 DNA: TGTGCCAGCAGCTTGACAGGGTCCCACGAGCAGTACTTC
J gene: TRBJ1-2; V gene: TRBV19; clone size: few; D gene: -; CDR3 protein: CASSPAGGRGYGYTF; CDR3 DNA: TGTGCCAGTAGTCCCGCGGGGGGCAGAGGCTATGGCTACACCTTC
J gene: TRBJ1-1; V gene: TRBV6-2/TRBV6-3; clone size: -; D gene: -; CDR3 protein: CASSGDGPVNTEAFF; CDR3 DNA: TGTGCCAGCAGTGGGGACGGTCCGGTGAACACTGAAGCTTTCTTT
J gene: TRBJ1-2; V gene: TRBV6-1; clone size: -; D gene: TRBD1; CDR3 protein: CASRLGGSYGYTF; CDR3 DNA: TGTGCCAGCAGACTAGGGGGCAGCTATGGCTACACCTTC
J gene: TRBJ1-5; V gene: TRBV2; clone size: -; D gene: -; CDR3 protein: CASSGESYQPQHF; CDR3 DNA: TGTGCCAGCAGTGGAGAGTCCTATCAGCCCCAGCATTTT
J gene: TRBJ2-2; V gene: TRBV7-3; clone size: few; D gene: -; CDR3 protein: CASSLGIQRELFF; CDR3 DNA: TGTGCCAGCAGCTTGGGGATTCAAAGGGAGCTGTTTTTT
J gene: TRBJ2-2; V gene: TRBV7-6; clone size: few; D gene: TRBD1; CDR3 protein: CASSLAGDRGVGGELFF; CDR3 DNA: TGTGCTAGCAGCTTAGCGGGGGACAGGGGGGTCGGCGGGGAGCTGTTTTTT
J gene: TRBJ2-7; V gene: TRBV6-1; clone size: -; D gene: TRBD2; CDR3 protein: CASSPVGGRAEQYF; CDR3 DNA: TGTGCCAGCAGTCCCGTGGGAGGGAGAGCCGAGCAGTACTTC
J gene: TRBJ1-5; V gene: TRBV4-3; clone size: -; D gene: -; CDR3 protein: CASSQDLSRGNQPQHF; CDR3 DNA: TGCGCCAGCAGCCAAGATCTTAGCAGGGGCAATCAGCCCCAGCATTTT
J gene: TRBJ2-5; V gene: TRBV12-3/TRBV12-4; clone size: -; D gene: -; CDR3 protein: CASSLIAGETQYF; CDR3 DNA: TGTGCCAGCAGCTTAATAGCAGGAGAGACCCAGTACTTC
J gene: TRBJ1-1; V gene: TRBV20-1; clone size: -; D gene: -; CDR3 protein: CSASPNRDTPTTFF; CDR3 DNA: TGCAGTGCTAGCCCCAACCGGGACACCCCCACGACTTTCTTT
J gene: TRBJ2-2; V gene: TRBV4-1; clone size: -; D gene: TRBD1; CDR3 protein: CASSQGQGAQVRELFF; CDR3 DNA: TGCGCCAGCAGCCAGGGACAGGGGGCGCAGGTCCGGGAGCTGTTTTTT
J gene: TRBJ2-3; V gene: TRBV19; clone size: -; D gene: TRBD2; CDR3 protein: CASGTSGSTDTQYF; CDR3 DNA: TGTGCCAGTGGGACTAGCGGTAGCACAGATACGCAGTATTTT
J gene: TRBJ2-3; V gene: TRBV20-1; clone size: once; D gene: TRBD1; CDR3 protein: CSQIGQGVTDTQYF; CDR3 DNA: TGCAGCCAAATCGGACAGGGGGTCACAGATACGCAGTATTTT
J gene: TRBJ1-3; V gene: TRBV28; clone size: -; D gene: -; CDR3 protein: CASSTPGRGSGNTIYF; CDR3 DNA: TGTGCCAGCAGTACTCCGGGACGGGGCTCTGGAAACACCATATATTTT
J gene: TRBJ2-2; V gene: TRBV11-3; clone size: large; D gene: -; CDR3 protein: CASGRIDTGELFF; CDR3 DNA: TGTGCCAGCGGGCGGATAGACACCGGGGAGCTGTTTTTT
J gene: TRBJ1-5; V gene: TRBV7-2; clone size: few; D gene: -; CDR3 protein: CASSSGLGQPQHF; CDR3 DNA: TGTGCCAGCAGCTCAGGATTAGGGCAGCCCCAGCATTTT
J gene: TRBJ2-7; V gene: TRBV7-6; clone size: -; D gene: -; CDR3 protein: CASSRGVIPETYEQYF; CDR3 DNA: TGTGCCAGCAGCCGAGGTGTAATACCCGAGACCTACGAGCAGTACTTC
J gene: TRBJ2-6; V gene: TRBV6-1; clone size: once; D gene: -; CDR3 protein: CASSTGTGANVLTF; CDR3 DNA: TGTGCCAGCAGTACAGGGACTGGGGCCAACGTCCTGACTTTC
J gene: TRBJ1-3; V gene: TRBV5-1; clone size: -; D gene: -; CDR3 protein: CASSYEPWGPSGNTIYF; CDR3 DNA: TGCGCCAGCAGCTATGAGCCCTGGGGGCCCTCTGGAAACACCATATATTTT
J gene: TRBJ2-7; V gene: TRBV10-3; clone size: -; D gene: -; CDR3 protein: CAISVQGDEQYF; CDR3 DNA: TGTGCCATCAGCGTACAGGGCGACGAGCAGTACTTC
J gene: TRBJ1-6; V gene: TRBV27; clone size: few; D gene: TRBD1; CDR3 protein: CASKPTGETSPLHF; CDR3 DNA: TGTGCCAGCAAACCGACAGGGGAGACTTCACCCCTCCACTTT
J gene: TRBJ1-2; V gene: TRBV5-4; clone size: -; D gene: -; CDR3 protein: CASSLDGSYGYTF; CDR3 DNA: TGTGCCAGCAGCTTGGACGGGAGCTATGGCTACACCTTC
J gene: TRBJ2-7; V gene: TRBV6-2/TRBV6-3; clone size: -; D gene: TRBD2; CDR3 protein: CASISAGGGYEQYF; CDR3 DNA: TGTGCCAGCATCTCAGCGGGAGGAGGCTACGAGCAGTACTTC
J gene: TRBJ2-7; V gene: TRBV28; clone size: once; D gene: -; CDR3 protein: CASSSGGGIPYEQYF; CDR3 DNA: TGTGCCAGCAGTTCGGGTGGGGGGATTCCCTACGAGCAGTACTTC
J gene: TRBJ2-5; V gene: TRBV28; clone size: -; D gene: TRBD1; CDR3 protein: CASSATGKETQYF; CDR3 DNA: TGTGCCAGCAGCGCGACAGGGAAAGAGACCCAGTACTTC
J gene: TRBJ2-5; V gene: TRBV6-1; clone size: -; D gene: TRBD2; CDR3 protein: CASSEGLAIQETQYF; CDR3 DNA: TGTGCCAGCAGCGAAGGACTAGCGATCCAAGAGACCCAGTACTTC
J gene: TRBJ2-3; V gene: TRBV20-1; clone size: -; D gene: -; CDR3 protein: CSASGRGRTDTQSF; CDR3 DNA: TGCAGTGCTAGCGGTAGGGGTCGGACAGATACGCAGTCTTTT
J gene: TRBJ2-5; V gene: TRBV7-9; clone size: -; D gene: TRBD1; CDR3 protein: CASSIQGSRETQYF; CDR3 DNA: TGTGCCAGCAGCATACAGGGGAGTAGGGAGACCCAGTACTTC
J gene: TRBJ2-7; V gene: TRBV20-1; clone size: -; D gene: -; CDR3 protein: CSARDPTVYEQYF; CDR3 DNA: TGCAGTGCTAGAGATCCGACAGTCTACGAGCAGTACTTC
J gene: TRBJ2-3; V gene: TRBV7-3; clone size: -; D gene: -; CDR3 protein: CASSLNSDTDTQYF; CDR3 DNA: TGTGCCAGCAGCTTAAATAGCGATACAGATACGCAGTATTTT
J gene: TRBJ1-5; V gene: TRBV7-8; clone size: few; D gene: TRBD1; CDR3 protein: CASSLISHGTGDQPQHF; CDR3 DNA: TGTGCCAGCAGCTTGATTTCTCACGGGACAGGGGACCAGCCCCAGCATTTT
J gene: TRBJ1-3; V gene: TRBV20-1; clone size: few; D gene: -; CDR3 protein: CSAAAGTSGNTIYF; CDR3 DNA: TGCAGTGCCGCTGCCGGGACCTCTGGAAACACCATATATTTT
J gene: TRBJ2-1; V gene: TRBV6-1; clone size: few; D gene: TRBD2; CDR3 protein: CASSPTSGSYNEQFF; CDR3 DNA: TGTGCCAGCAGTCCTACTAGCGGGAGTTACAATGAGCAGTTCTTC
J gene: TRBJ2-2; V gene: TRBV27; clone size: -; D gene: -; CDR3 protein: CASSLYQSGELFF; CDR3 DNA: TGTGCCAGCAGTTTATACCAGTCCGGGGAGCTGTTTTTT
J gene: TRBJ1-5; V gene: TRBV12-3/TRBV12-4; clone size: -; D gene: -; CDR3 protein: CASSQNDPGPQHF; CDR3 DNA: TGTGCCAGCAGCCAGAACGATCCTGGGCCCCAGCATTTT
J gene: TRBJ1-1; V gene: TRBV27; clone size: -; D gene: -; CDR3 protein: CASSRADRSNTEAFF; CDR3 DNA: TGTGCCAGCAGTCGGGCAGACCGATCAAACACTGAAGCTTTCTTT
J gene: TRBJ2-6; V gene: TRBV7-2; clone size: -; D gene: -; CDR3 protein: CASSSGPGTGANVLTF; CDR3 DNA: TGTGCCAGCAGCTCCGGACCAGGGACCGGGGCCAACGTCCTGACTTTC
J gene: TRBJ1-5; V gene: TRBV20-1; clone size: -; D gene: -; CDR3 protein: CSARAYLERGSNQPQHF; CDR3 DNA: TGCAGTGCTAGAGCGTATTTGGAGCGGGGGAGCAATCAGCCCCAGCATTTT
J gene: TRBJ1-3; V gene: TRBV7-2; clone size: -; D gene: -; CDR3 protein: CASSPGGTGNTIYF; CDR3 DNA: TGTGCCAGCAGCCCAGGAGGGACTGGAAACACCATATATTTT
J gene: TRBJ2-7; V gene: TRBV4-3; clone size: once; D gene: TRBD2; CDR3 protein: CASSQGIAGTYEQYF; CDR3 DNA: TGCGCCAGCAGCCAAGGAATAGCGGGTACCTACGAGCAGTACTTC
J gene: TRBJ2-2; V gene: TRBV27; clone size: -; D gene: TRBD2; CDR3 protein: CASTSGGPYGTGELFF; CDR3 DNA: TGTGCCAGCACGTCGGGAGGGCCGTACGGCACCGGGGAGCTGTTTTTT
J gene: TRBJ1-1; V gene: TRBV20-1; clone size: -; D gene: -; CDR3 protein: CSANGVTSEAFF; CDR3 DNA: TGCAGTGCTAACGGGGTTACGAGTGAAGCTTTCTTT
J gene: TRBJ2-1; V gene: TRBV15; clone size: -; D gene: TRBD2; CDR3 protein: CATSSMLAGIDNEQFF; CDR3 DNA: TGTGCCACCAGCAGCATGCTAGCGGGGATAGACAATGAGCAGTTCTTC
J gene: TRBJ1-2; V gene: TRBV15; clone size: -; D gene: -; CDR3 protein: CATSRDYRVTGYTF; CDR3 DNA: TGTGCCACCAGCAGAGATTATAGGGTAACTGGCTACACCTTC
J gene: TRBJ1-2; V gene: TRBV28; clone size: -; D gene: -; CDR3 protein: CASRETVYGYTF; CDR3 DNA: TGTGCCAGCAGAGAGACAGTCTATGGCTACACCTTC